The next 5 T cell receptor beta chains were all read from a single sample in a study of T cell repertoires in cytomegalovirus infection. Using its own MiXCR run on the reads, TCRdb lists one record per CDR3 protein. The sample has roughly 200,000 distinct CDR3 sequences, about 18% seen once; the top ten hold almost 25%. Sequenced input: CD8+ T cells from PBMCs. Receptor source: a human donor in good health (CMV status not recorded). Some clones in this sample may be carry-over from other donors' samples.

The chain is built from TRBV7-2 and TRBJ1-5; D ambiguous. The CDR3 contains 12 residues. The germline V and J ends were trimmed by 3 bases and 6 bases, with 6 bases remaining between them. CDR1 SGHTA and CDR2 FQGNSA come from the germline V gene. The CDR3 region is CASSFGAQPQHF. Here the CDR3 DNA reads TGTGCCAGCAGCTTTGGCGCTCAGCCCCAGCATTTT.

This chain connects TRBV10-3 to TRBJ2-3, with D perhaps assigned TRBD1 or TRBD2 (5 bases each). Germline V gene lookup returns CDR1 ENHRY and CDR2 SYGVKD. With 9 bases removed from V and 0 bases from J, the gap between germline ends came to 22 bases. The CDR3 contains 17 residues. CDR3 amino acids: CAIRRDQQDSSTDTQYF. The CDR3 DNA follows: TGTGCCATAAGACGCGACCAACAGGACTCTAGCACAGATACGCAGTATTTT.

This clonotype was observed a few times. The rearrangement joins TRBV12-3 or TRBV12-4 to TRBJ1-3; D ambiguous. This CDR3 contains 14 residues. Trimming stripped 7 bases from V and 0 bases from J, with 10 bases between. CDR3 DNA sequence: TGTGCCAGCACCCTGGGAAGCTCTGGAAACACCATATATTTT. It encodes CASTLGSSGNTIYF.

In this sample, this clonotype turned up many times. V usage is TRBV7-2 and J usage is TRBJ1-1; 7 nucleotides agree with TRBD1. Germline loops: CDR1 SGHTA, CDR2 FQGNSA. Losses at the gene ends were 6 bases for V and 8 bases for J; bases not matched to a gene: 12. This CDR3 spans 14 amino acids. CDR3 coding DNA: TGTGCCAGCAGGGGATCGGGCAGGGGGACCGAAGCTTTCTTT. It yields the protein CASRGSGRGTEAFF.

To note about this clonotype: The junction shows a germline mismatch at one end, possibly a read error. The chain uses TRBV12-3 or TRBV12-4 and TRBJ2-1; D gene unclear. The CDR3 covers 11 residues. This chain's CDR3 is CASSLGEERFF. The CDR3 region has the DNA TGTGCCAGCAGTTTAGGAGAAGAGCGGTTCTTC.